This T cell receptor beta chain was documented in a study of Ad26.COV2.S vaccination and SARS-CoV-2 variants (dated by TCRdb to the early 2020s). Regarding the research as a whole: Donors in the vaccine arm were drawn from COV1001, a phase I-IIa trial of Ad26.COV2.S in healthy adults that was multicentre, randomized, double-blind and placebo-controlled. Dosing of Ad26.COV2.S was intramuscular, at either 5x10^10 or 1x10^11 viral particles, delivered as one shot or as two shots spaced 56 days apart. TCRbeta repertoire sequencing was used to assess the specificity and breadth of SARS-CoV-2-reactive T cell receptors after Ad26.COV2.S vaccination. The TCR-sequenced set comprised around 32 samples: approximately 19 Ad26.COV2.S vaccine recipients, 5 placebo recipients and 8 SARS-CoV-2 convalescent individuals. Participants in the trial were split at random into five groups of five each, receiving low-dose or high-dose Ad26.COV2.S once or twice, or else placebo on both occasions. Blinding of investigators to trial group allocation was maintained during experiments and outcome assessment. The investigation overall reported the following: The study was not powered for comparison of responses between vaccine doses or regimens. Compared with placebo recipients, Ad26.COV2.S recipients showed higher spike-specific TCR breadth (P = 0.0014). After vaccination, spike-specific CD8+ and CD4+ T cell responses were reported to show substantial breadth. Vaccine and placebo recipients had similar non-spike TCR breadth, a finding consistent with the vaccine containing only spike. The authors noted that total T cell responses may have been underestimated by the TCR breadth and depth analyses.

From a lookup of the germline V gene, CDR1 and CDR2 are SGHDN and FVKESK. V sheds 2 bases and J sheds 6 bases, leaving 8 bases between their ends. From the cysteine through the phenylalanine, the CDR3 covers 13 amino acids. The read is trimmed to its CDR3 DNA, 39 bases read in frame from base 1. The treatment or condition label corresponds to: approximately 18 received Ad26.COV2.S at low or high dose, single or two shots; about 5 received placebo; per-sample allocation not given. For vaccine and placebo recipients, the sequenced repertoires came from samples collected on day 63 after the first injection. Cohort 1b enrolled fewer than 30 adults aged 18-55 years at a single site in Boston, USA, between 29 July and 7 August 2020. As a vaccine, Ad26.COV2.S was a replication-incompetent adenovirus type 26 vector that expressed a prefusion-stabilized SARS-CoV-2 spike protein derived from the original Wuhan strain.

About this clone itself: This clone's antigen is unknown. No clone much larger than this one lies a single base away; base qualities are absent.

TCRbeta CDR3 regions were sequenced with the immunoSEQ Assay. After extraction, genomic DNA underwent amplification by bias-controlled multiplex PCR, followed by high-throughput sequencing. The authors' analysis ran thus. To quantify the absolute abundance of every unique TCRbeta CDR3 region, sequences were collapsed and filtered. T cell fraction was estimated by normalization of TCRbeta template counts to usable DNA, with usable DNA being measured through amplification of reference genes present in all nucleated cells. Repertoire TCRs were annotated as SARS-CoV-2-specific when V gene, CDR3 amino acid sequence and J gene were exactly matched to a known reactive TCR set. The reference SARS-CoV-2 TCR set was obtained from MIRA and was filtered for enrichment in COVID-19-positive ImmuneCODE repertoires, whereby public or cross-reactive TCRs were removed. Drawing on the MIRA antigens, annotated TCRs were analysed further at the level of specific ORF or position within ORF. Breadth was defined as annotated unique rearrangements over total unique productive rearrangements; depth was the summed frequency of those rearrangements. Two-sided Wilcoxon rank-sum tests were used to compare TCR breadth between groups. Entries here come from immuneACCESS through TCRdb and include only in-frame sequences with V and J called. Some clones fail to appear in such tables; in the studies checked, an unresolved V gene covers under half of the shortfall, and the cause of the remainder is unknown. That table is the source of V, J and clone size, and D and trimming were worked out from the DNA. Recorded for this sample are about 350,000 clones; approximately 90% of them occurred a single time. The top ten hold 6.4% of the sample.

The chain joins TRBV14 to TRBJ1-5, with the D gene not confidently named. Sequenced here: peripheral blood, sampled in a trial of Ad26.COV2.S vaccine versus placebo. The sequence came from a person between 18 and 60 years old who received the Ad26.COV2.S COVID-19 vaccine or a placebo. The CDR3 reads CASSQSGGQPQHF. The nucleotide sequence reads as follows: TGTGCCAGCAGCCAATCTGGTGGTCAGCCCCAGCATTTT.